The entry below gives a single T cell receptor (beta chain) sequence along with its context. The CDR3 contains 15 residues. With 7 bases clipped from V and 8 bases from J, the junction kept 9 bases outside the gene matches. The data were taken from a study of T-cell reconstitution after alpha-beta-depleted transplantation in children. A library of TCRbeta sequences, prepared with unique molecular identifiers, was generated. A single record per CDR3 protein comes from TCRdb applying MiXCR to the PCR reads. Among approximately 1,000,000 distinct CDR3 sequences, around 30% were seen once, and the ten largest hold under 30%.

This chain uses TRBV12-3 or TRBV12-4 with TRBJ2-1; 12 nucleotides align to TRBD2. The sample was PBMCs, mostly from graft donor cells, taken 360 days after TCRalphabeta/CD19-depleted stem cell transplant. The sequence derives from a boy in the first two years of life who had a stem cell transplant for SCID, so the T cells may come from the graft donor. The CDR3 nucleotides are TGTGCCAGCACGTCGGGGCTAGCGGGGGGGCATGAGCAGTTCTTC. Translation gives CASTSGLAGGHEQFF.